This entry concerns a single T cell receptor (beta chain). TCRdb's table, derived via immunoSEQ multiplex PCR, lists solely in-frame clones and lacks some. The sample has more than 50,000 clones; roughly nine tenths are singletons. This sample is drawn from a study of T cell changes during pregnancy in multiple sclerosis. V was trimmed by 4 bases and J by 2 bases, leaving 14 bases between them. Germline values: CDR1 LGHNA, CDR2 YNFKEQ. There are 15 residues in the CDR3. The clonotype comes from a female donor with multiple sclerosis, enrolled in a pregnancy study. The chain joins TRBV4-2 to TRBJ1-2, with D hard to call. Sequencing used peripheral blood, obtained in the first trimester of pregnancy. The CDR3 DNA reads as TGTGCCAGCAGCCTAAGAGGGCAGATCAACTATGGCTACACCTTC. As protein: CASSLRGQINYGYTF.